One sample yielded the 21 T cell receptor beta chains listed below, sequenced in a study of blood T cell dynamics during melanoma immunotherapy. Clones were read by immunoSEQ multiplex PCR, and TCRdb kept only the in-frame ones, dropping some. Among 15,000 to 20,000 clones listed, about 94% were seen once. Time point denoted: week 3, after first cycle of checkpoint inhibitor. The sequences come from effector memory CD8+ T cells from blood, collected from a patient treated with checkpoint blockade. The receptors derive from a human donor with melanoma.

The chain couples TRBV14 to TRBJ1-2, with 10 nucleotides matching TRBD1. The CDR3 contains 21 residues. The germline V gene encodes CDR1 SGHDN and CDR2 FVKESK. J gave up 7 bases and V 3 bases, and 26 bases lay outside the gene matches. The CDR3 here is CASSQVPGQGSQHPMASGYTF. The CDR3 DNA is TGTGCCAGCAGCCAGGTCCCGGGACAGGGGTCGCAACACCCAATGGCGTCTGGCTACACCTTC. The full variable domain, completed using reference TRBV14 and TRBJ1-2, is EAGVTQFPSHSVIEKGQTVTLRCDPISGHDNLYWYRRVMGKEIKFLLHFVKESKQDESGMPNNRFLAERTGGTYSTLKVQPAELEDSGVYFCASSQVPGQGSQHPMASGYTFGSGTRLTVV.

This clone showed up just once. V gene TRBV7-9 combines with J gene TRBJ2-7; no clear D gene. CDR3 length: 13 residues. The germline V and J ends were trimmed by 4 bases and 2 bases, with 9 bases remaining between them. From germline, CDR1 is SEHNR and CDR2 FQNEAQ (reference sequence). CDR3 bases: TGTGCCAGCAGCTATAAGGGTCCCTACGAGCAGTACTTC. It is translated as CASSYKGPYEQYF.

This clone was picked up a small number of times. The V gene is TRBV9, the J gene TRBJ2-7; D is ambiguous. The germline V gene has CDR1 SGDLS and CDR2 YYNGEE. CDR3 size: 9 residues. Trimming took 3 bases from V and 11 from J, leaving 6 bases between them. DNA of the CDR3: TGTGCCAGCAGCGGCCCAGAGTACTTC. This sequence encodes CASSGPEYF.

The V gene is TRBV28, the J gene TRBJ1-1; maybe TRBD1 (5 bases). Germline V gene data show CDR1 as MDHEN and CDR2 as SYDVKM. This CDR3 spans 14 amino acids. The V end lost 10 bases, the J end lost 1 base, and 16 bases lay between the germline ends. CDR3 loop: CAIHPRRGNTEAFF. The CDR3 nucleotides read TGTGCCATCCATCCGAGAAGGGGGAACACTGAAGCTTTCTTT.

This chain joins TRBV28 and TRBJ2-1; 11 nucleotides match TRBD2. Germline V gene data show CDR1 as MDHEN and CDR2 as SYDVKM. The CDR3 loop spans 15 amino acids. V gave up 6 bases and J gave up 7 bases; unmatched junction bases: 8. The CDR3 DNA sequence: TGTGCCAGCAGACAACTAGCGGGAGCGGCGAATGAGCAGTTCTTC. Translation gives CASRQLAGAANEQFF.

The chain recombines TRBV5-1 with TRBJ2-7; D is unclear. Germline loops: CDR1 SGHRS, CDR2 YFSETQ. V lost 4 bases and J lost 4, with 12 bases in between. The CDR3 extends over 13 amino acids. The CDR3: CASSIDTSYEQYF. Written as DNA, the CDR3 is TGCGCCAGCAGCATCGACACCAGTTACGAGCAGTACTTC.

The V call is TRBV5-8, the J call TRBJ2-7, with 8 bases fitting TRBD1. The CDR3 covers 15 residues. V shed 0 bases, J shed 4 bases, and the junction held 6 bases outside the gene matches. Germline assignment: CDR1 SGHTS and CDR2 YDEGEE. The CDR3 reads CASSLGSDRAYEQYF. The CDR3 DNA reads TGTGCCAGCAGCTTGGGGTCGGACAGGGCGTACGAGCAGTACTTC.

The chain carries TRBV7-6 and TRBJ2-7; the D gene is possibly TRBD2 (6 bases). Germline V gene sequence: CDR1 SGHVS, CDR2 FNYEAQ. This CDR3 is 14 amino acids long. V shed 5 bases and J shed 2 bases, with 13 bases lying between them. The CDR3 protein is CASSPSTRPYEQYF. For the CDR3, the DNA is TGTGCCAGCAGCCCTTCGACTAGGCCCTACGAGCAGTACTTC.

The chain joins TRBV28 to TRBJ1-5, with D hard to call. Per the germline V gene, CDR1 is MDHEN and CDR2 is SYDVKM. This CDR3 contains 15 residues. V was pared by 6 bases and J by 0 bases, with 12 bases between. DNA of the CDR3: TGTGCCAGCAGAGAACTCATGACTAGCAATCAGCCCCAGCATTTT. As protein: CASRELMTSNQPQHF.

V and J are TRBV5-1 and TRBJ2-1; TRBD1 agrees at 10 bases. V lost 4 bases, J lost 5 bases, and 12 bases stayed unmatched. There are 17 residues in the CDR3. Germline V gene lookup returns CDR1 SGHRS and CDR2 YFSETQ. For the CDR3, the DNA is TGCGCCAGCAGCCTATTCCGACAGGGGGCGAGTAACAATGAGCAGTTCTTC. This gives the protein CASSLFRQGASNNEQFF. Combining the CDR3 with reference TRBV5-1 and TRBJ2-1 gives the whole variable domain KAGVTQTPRYLIKTRGQQVTLSCSPISGHRSVSWYQQTPGQGLQFLFEYFSETQRNKGNFPGRFSGRQFSNSRSEMNVSTLELGDSALYLCASSLFRQGASNNEQFFGPGTRLTVL.

In nucleotides, the CDR3 is TGTGCCAGCAGTTCCCGAGTTAAGAGGCCCTACGAGCAGTACTTC. Amino acids: CASSSRVKRPYEQYF. The V gene is TRBV27, the J gene TRBJ2-7; D gene unclear. Germline CDR1 reads MNHEY; CDR2 reads SMNVEV (reference sequence). The CDR3 extends over 15 amino acids. The ends were cut back, 4 bases at V and 2 bases at J, with 15 bases in the middle.

The chain has TRBV27 and TRBJ2-7, with a tentative D call TRBD1 (6 bases). Germline loops: CDR1 MNHEY, CDR2 SMNVEV (reference sequence). CDR3 size: 16 residues. The V gene lost 2 bases and the J gene lost 3 bases, with 17 bases spanning the gap. For the CDR3, the DNA is TGTGCCAGCAGTTTAAAAGAGGGAGACAGGATCTACGAGCAGTACTTC. Protein sequence: CASSLKEGDRIYEQYF.

Here the CDR3 DNA reads TGTGCCAGCAGTGAAGCTTACAGGGGGAGGCATGAAAAACTGTTTTTT. Its translation: CASSEAYRGRHEKLFF. The genes are TRBV6-1 and TRBJ1-4; TRBD1 matches at 8 bases. With V trimmed by 0 bases and J by 6 bases, 6 bases remained unmatched. The CDR3 contains 16 residues. CDR1 is MNHNS, CDR2 SASEGT, per germline.

This chain joins TRBV7-9 and TRBJ1-2; D remains unclear. The length of the CDR3 is 15 residues. The germline V and J ends were trimmed by 1 base and 3 bases, with 12 bases remaining between them. From germline, CDR1 is SEHNR and CDR2 FQNEAQ (reference sequence). The CDR3, as DNA: TGTGCCAGCAGCTTAGGTTCCGGGGATGACTATGGCTACACCTTC. This gives the protein CASSLGSGDDYGYTF. Full variable domain (outside the CDR3, taken from reference TRBV7-9 and TRBJ1-2): DTGVSQNPRHKITKRGQNVTFRCDPISEHNRLYWYRQTLGQGPEFLTYFQNEAQLEKSRLLSDRFSAERPKGSFSTLEIQRTEQGDSAMYLCASSLGSGDDYGYTFGSGTRLTVV.

The sample holds a few counts of this clone. The chain has TRBV2 and TRBJ2-7, with D possibly matching TRBD1 (5 bases). The CDR3 has 12 amino acids. Looked up from germline, CDR1 is SNHLY and CDR2 is FYNNEI. Trimming took 6 bases from V and 4 from J, leaving 10 bases between them. For the CDR3, the DNA is TGTGCCAGCAGGCCTGACAGTTACGAGCAGTACTTC. The encoded protein is CASRPDSYEQYF.

The chain combines TRBV7-9 with TRBJ2-2; D gene unclear. This CDR3 is built from 15 residues. V dropped 5 bases and J dropped 4 bases, with 14 bases sitting between them. CDR1 and CDR2 from the germline V gene are SEHNR and FQNEAQ (reference sequence). CDR3 DNA sequence: TGTGCCAGCAGCGGCGCGGAACAAAGCACCGGGGAGCTGTTTTTT. It specifies CASSGAEQSTGELFF.

The CDR3, as DNA: TGTGCCAGCAGCGGACAGGGTCCCGAGCAGTACTTC. Protein: CASSGQGPEQYF. This chain uses TRBV9 with TRBJ2-7; the match to TRBD1 covers 7 bases. V trimming: 3 bases; J trimming: 6 bases; junction bases outside the gene matches: 3. Looked up from germline, CDR1 is SGDLS and CDR2 is YYNGEE. This CDR3 is 12 amino acids long.

V gene TRBV6-5 combines with J gene TRBJ2-1; 9 bases are a match to TRBD2. Trimming removed 7 bases from V and 7 bases from J; junction bases left unmatched: 11. This CDR3 is built from 15 residues. Germline V gene lookup returns CDR1 MNHEY and CDR2 SVGAGI. CDR3 in amino acids: CASTREGGRANEQFF. CDR3 DNA: TGTGCCAGCACCCGGGAAGGCGGGAGGGCGAATGAGCAGTTCTTC.

This clone was picked up one time. The chain recombines TRBV5-6 with TRBJ2-2; 9 bases agree with TRBD1. Germline CDR1 reads SGHDT; CDR2 reads YYEEEE. CDR3 length: 15 amino acids. V shed 0 bases, J shed 7 bases, and the junction held 4 bases outside the gene matches. Here the CDR3 DNA reads TGTGCCAGCAGCTTGGACAGGGGGCTAAGCGGGGAGCTGTTTTTT. Amino acid sequence: CASSLDRGLSGELFF.

The CDR3, as DNA: TGTGCCAGCAGTTTCCGGACTAGCGGGAGCTTAGGCCGGGAGACCCAGTACTTC. This encodes CASSFRTSGSLGRETQYF. The chain is built from TRBV27 and TRBJ2-5, with 13 bases aligning to TRBD2. V trimming: 3 bases; J trimming: 5 bases; junction bases outside the gene matches: 12. CDR1 and CDR2 (germline): MNHEY, SMNVEV (reference sequence). This CDR3 region has 18 residues.

The J gene is TRBJ2-7, the V gene TRBV4-1, with 7 bases aligning to TRBD1. Losses at the gene ends were 2 bases for V and 3 bases for J; bases not matched to a gene: 1. The CDR3 is made up of 13 amino acids. Germline CDR1 is MGHRA and CDR2 is YSYEKL. This chain's CDR3 is CASSQWDSYEQYF. In DNA, the CDR3 is TGCGCCAGCAGCCAATGGGACAGCTACGAGCAGTACTTC.